These 30 T cell receptor beta chains came from one sample sequenced in a study of regulatory T cells in long-lasting Graves disease. Noted time point: newly diagnosed GD, antithyroid drugs for less than 3 months. RNA isolated from PBMCs was used to make the TCR library. Arm-PCR of CDR3 regions and iRepertoire HTBI primers were used to build TCR beta libraries. One entry per CDR3 protein, called by TCRdb with MiXCR from the multiplex PCR reads. Of about 460,000 distinct CDR3 sequences listed, approximately 15% were seen once; the top ten hold approximately 17%. These same records also appear under a second study, on T cells in Graves' hyperthyroidism and ophthalmopathy.

The sequenced sample was peripheral blood mononuclear cells (PBMCs), obtained at new diagnosis, from a patient treated with antithyroid drugs. The receptors shown here come from a woman aged 50 to 60 with Graves disease.

This chain connects TRBV3-1 to TRBJ2-1; TRBD2 matches at 8 bases. J gave up 5 bases and V 5 bases, and 11 bases lay outside the gene matches. The CDR3 extends over 16 amino acids. Germline V gene sequence: CDR1 LGHDT, CDR2 YNNKEL (reference sequence). CDR3 coding DNA: TGTGCCAGCAGCTCCCCGGCTAGCGGGCCTCACAATGAGCAGTTCTTC. Translating gives CASSSPASGPHNEQFF.

In this sample, this clonotype turned up many times. V and J are TRBV12-3 or TRBV12-4 and TRBJ2-2, with TRBD2 identical over 9 bases. The V gene end was trimmed by 3 bases and the J gene end by 5 bases; junction bases not matched to a gene: 1. The CDR3 has 14 amino acids. The CDR3 here is CASSLLAGTGELFF. DNA of the CDR3: TGTGCCAGCAGTTTGCTAGCGGGAACCGGGGAGCTGTTTTTT.

V and J are TRBV12-3 or TRBV12-4 and TRBJ2-2; D is ambiguous. V dropped 2 bases and J dropped 0 bases, with 10 bases sitting between them. CDR3 length equals 16 residues. The CDR3 region has the DNA TGTGCCAGCAGTTTAACTTCCCGGGCGAACACCGGGGAGCTGTTTTTT. This translates into CASSLTSRANTGELFF.

This clonotype showed up many times. The chain has TRBV24-1 and TRBJ2-3, with TRBD2 matching over 7 bases. The V segment lost 6 bases and the J segment 3 bases; nucleotides outside the gene matches: 14. This CDR3 comprises 17 residues. The V gene's germline CDR1 is KGHDR and CDR2 SFDVKD. Here the CDR3 reads CATSSPAWEGQTDTQYF. As DNA, the CDR3 is TGTGCCACCAGTTCCCCGGCCTGGGAGGGCCAGACAGATACGCAGTATTTT.

J is TRBJ2-7 and V is TRBV13; perhaps TRBD1 as D (6 bases). Germline assignment: CDR1 PRHDT and CDR2 FYEKMQ (reference sequence). V was clipped by 7 bases and J by 6 bases, with 16 bases between them. There are 13 residues in the CDR3. CDR3 DNA sequence: TGTGCCAGCAACCGGGGCAGGGGCTCCGAGCAGTACTTC. Translated: CASNRGRGSEQYF.

The rearrangement uses TRBV19 and TRBJ2-7; 10 positions agree with TRBD1. Germline CDR1 reads LNHDA; CDR2 reads SQIVND (reference sequence). This CDR3 has 15 amino acids. The V segment lost 7 bases and the J segment 3 bases; nucleotides outside the gene matches: 9. The CDR3 loop is CASKRGTGANYEQYF. The CDR3 DNA sequence: TGTGCCAGTAAGAGAGGGACAGGGGCCAACTACGAGCAGTACTTC.

This clonotype has just a few counts. The chain recombines TRBV28 with TRBJ2-7; 8 nucleotides match TRBD1. V trimming: 1 base; J trimming: 4 bases; junction bases outside the gene matches: 18. The CDR3 is 19 residues long. CDR1 and CDR2 from the germline V gene are MDHEN and SYDVKM. This CDR3 is CASSLYWEQGGASPYEQYF. CDR3 sequence (DNA): TGTGCCAGCAGTTTATATTGGGAACAGGGGGGCGCTTCACCGTACGAGCAGTACTTC.

The table lists this clonotype with many counts. The chain joins TRBV30 to TRBJ1-1; the D is unclear. V lost 8 bases and J 1 base, leaving 11 bases between the germline ends. Germline assignment: CDR1 GTSNPN and CDR2 SVGIG (reference sequence). The CDR3 consists of 12 residues. The CDR3 is CALVKGNTEAFF. CDR3 coding DNA: TGTGCCCTAGTGAAGGGGAACACTGAAGCTTTCTTT.

The V gene is TRBV6-1, the J gene TRBJ2-2, with 11 bases fitting TRBD2. Germline CDR1 and CDR2: MNHNS and SASEGT. The CDR3 is 17 residues long. V trimming: 7 bases; J trimming: 3 bases; junction bases outside the gene matches: 10. The CDR3 region has the DNA TGTGCCAGCAACAAAGGAGGGACTAGCGGATACACCGGGGAGCTGTTTTTT. Translating gives CASNKGGTSGYTGELFF.

At least ten counts were recorded for this clonotype. This chain uses TRBV9 with TRBJ1-2; possible D gene TRBD1, 6 bases. CDR3 length equals 14 residues. V lost 4 bases, J lost 7 bases, and 17 bases lay in between. Germline loops: CDR1 SGDLS, CDR2 YYNGEE. This CDR3 is CASSPTGGPVGYTF. CDR3 bases: TGTGCCAGCAGCCCGACAGGAGGCCCCGTTGGCTACACCTTC.

This clonotype was seen ten or more times. The J gene is TRBJ2-2, the V gene TRBV12-3 or TRBV12-4; 8 bases match TRBD2. CDR3 size: 16 residues. With 6 bases clipped from V and 7 bases from J, the junction kept 13 bases outside the gene matches. The CDR3 loop reads CASSVPGGGQDGELFF. CDR3 in DNA: TGTGCCAGCAGCGTCCCGGGGGGGGGGCAAGACGGGGAGCTGTTTTTT.

This clonotype was seen at least ten times. The V gene is TRBV5-6, the J gene TRBJ2-1; a weak D match, TRBD2 (5 bases). With 3 bases removed from V and 6 bases from J, the gap between germline ends came to 7 bases. Germline lookup yields CDR1 SGHDT and CDR2 YYEEEE. There are 12 residues in the CDR3. The CDR3 nucleotides are TGTGCCAGCAGCTGGAGCGGCAATGAGCAGTTCTTC. Its protein product is CASSWSGNEQFF.

This clonotype has ten or more counts. This sequence joins TRBV6-1 and TRBJ2-7, with D possibly being TRBD2 (6 bases). With 8 bases removed from V and 5 bases from J, the gap between germline ends came to 16 bases. The germline V gene encodes CDR1 MNHNS and CDR2 SASEGT. The CDR3 contains 13 residues. CDR3 nucleotides: TGTGCCAGCCAAGGGACTGTTGCCCACGAGCAGTACTTC. Translating gives CASQGTVAHEQYF.

Of note for this clonotype: The germline gene is not matched at one end of the junction; a read error may be the cause. This chain connects TRBV28 to TRBJ2-1; possible D gene TRBD1, 7 bases. Germline loops: CDR1 MDHEN, CDR2 SYDVKM. This CDR3 region has 12 residues. CDR3 sequence (DNA): TGTGCCAGCAGTAGCAGGGGGGAGGCTTGGCTCTTC. Translation: CASSSRGEAWLF.

The chain is built from TRBV2 and TRBJ1-5, with 7 bases lining up with TRBD1. CDR1 is SNHLY, CDR2 FYNNEI, per germline. With 6 bases clipped from V and 2 bases from J, the junction kept 4 bases outside the gene matches. This CDR3 has 14 residues. This CDR3 reads CASRGDSGNQPQHF. The CDR3 DNA sequence: TGTGCCAGCAGAGGGGACAGTGGCAATCAGCCCCAGCATTTT. The entire variable domain, with the rest obtained from reference TRBV2 and TRBJ1-5, is as follows: EPEVTQTPSHQVTQMGQEVILRCVPISNHLYFYWYRQILGQKVEFLVSFYNNEISEKSEIFDDQFSVERPDGSNFTLKIRSTKLEDSAMYFCASRGDSGNQPQHFGDGTRLSIL.

The V and J genes are TRBV2 and TRBJ2-7, with a possible D match to TRBD2 (5 bases). Trimming shortened V by 0 bases and J by 3 bases, and 15 bases separated the two germline ends. This CDR3 contains 16 residues. Germline V gives CDR1 SNHLY, CDR2 FYNNEI. CDR3: CASSEAWASRNYEQYF. The CDR3 coding sequence is TGTGCCAGCAGTGAAGCTTGGGCTAGCAGGAACTACGAGCAGTACTTC.

The rearrangement joins TRBV20-1 to TRBJ2-7; 15 bases agree with TRBD2. Germline-derived CDR1 and CDR2 are DFQATT and SNEGSKA (reference sequence). Germline trimming cut 3 bases from V and 0 bases from J; bases unmatched to any gene: 3. This CDR3 is 16 amino acids long. This CDR3 is CSARGTSGGSSYEQYF. CDR3 nucleotide sequence: TGCAGTGCTAGGGGGACTAGCGGGGGGAGCTCCTACGAGCAGTACTTC.

The V call is TRBV2, the J call TRBJ1-4; 8 nucleotides agree with TRBD1. Looked up from germline, CDR1 is SNHLY and CDR2 is FYNNEI. The CDR3 is 13 amino acids. J lost 7 bases, V lost 4 bases, and 2 bases had no gene match. CDR3 in DNA: TGTGCCAGCAGTGCACAGGGGGGTGAAAAACTGTTTTTT. Protein product: CASSAQGGEKLFF.

The J gene is TRBJ2-4, the V gene TRBV24-1; unclear D gene. V lost 3 bases to trimming and J lost 13 bases, with 21 bases between them. This CDR3 spans 15 amino acids. Germline lookup yields CDR1 KGHDR and CDR2 SFDVKD. CDR3 residues: CATSDGSPGLGLQYF. The DNA of the CDR3 is TGTGCCACCAGTGATGGCTCCCCTGGGTTGGGCCTACAGTACTTC.

This clonotype was detected many times. The chain couples TRBV28 to TRBJ2-7; D call uncertain. Germline values: CDR1 MDHEN, CDR2 SYDVKM. V lost 5 bases and J 3 bases, leaving 11 bases between the germline ends. The CDR3 consists of 13 residues. The CDR3 spells CASSDASYYEQYF. CDR3 DNA: TGTGCCAGCAGTGACGCCAGTTACTACGAGCAGTACTTC.

The chain joins TRBV20-1 to TRBJ2-1; no definite D call. The V and J ends lost 0 bases and 9 bases respectively, with 21 bases between them. Germline CDR1 is DFQATT and CDR2 is SNEGSKA (reference sequence). The CDR3 runs to 16 residues. The CDR3 coding sequence is TGCAGTGCTAGAGATTTTACCCACGGGTTATTATTTGAGCAGTTCTTC. As protein: CSARDFTHGLLFEQFF.

The table lists this clonotype with many counts. The chain employs TRBV11-2 and TRBJ2-3, with a tentative D call TRBD2 (7 bases). CDR1 is SGHAT and CDR2 is FQNNGV in the germline V gene. Trimming shortened V by 2 bases and J by 2 bases, and 23 bases separated the two germline ends. This CDR3 is built from 19 residues. CDR3 protein: CASSLLDSGTKNPTDTQYF. CDR3 nucleotides: TGTGCCAGCAGCTTACTGGACAGCGGGACGAAAAACCCCACAGATACGCAGTATTTT. Based on the CDR3 plus reference TRBV11-2 and TRBJ2-3, the full variable domain is EAGVAQSPRYKIIEKRQSVAFWCNPISGHATLYWYQQILGQGPKLLIQFQNNGVVDDSQLPKDRFSAERLKGVDSTLKIQPAKLEDSAVYLCASSLLDSGTKNPTDTQYFGPGTRLTVL.

The rearrangement joins TRBV3-1 to TRBJ2-5; D may match TRBD1 or TRBD2 (5 bases each). The ends were cut back, 3 bases at V and 2 bases at J, with 10 bases in the middle. The CDR3 totals 14 residues. Looked up from germline, CDR1 is LGHDT and CDR2 is YNNKEL (reference sequence). CDR3: CASSHGTFQETQYF. DNA of the CDR3: TGTGCCAGCAGCCATGGGACCTTTCAAGAGACCCAGTACTTC.

This clonotype was seen only once. This rearrangement joins TRBV28 to TRBJ2-7; 11 nucleotides agree with TRBD2. Germline lookup yields CDR1 MDHEN and CDR2 SYDVKM. The CDR3 is 15 amino acids. V lost 6 bases, J lost 2 bases, and 6 bases stayed unmatched. The CDR3, as DNA: TGTGCCAGCAGCGGGGGGACTAGCGGCACCTACGAGCAGTACTTC. Translating it yields CASSGGTSGTYEQYF.

This clonotype was detected many times. J is TRBJ2-3 and V is TRBV29-1; 10 bases match TRBD2. The germline CDR1 and CDR2 sequences are SQVTM and ANQGSEA. Unmatched junction bases numbered 10, after V lost 4 bases and J lost 0 bases. The CDR3 has 17 residues. Here the CDR3 reads CSVVETSGISSTDTQYF. CDR3 DNA sequence: TGCAGCGTTGTGGAAACTAGCGGGATCTCTAGCACAGATACGCAGTATTTT.

Only one count was recorded for this clonotype. The rearrangement links TRBV18 to TRBJ2-2; 7 nucleotides align to TRBD2. The V gene end was trimmed by 3 bases and the J gene end by 7 bases; junction bases not matched to a gene: 14. Germline CDR1 and CDR2: KGHSH and LQKENI. The CDR3 has 17 amino acids. The CDR3 region is CASSPVASGGGYGELFF. CDR3 sequence (DNA): TGTGCCAGCTCACCTGTTGCATCGGGAGGCGGGTACGGGGAGCTGTTTTTT.

This clonotype was seen many times. The chain recombines TRBV11-2 with TRBJ2-2; D gene ambiguous. The germline gives CDR1 SGHAT, CDR2 FQNNGV. The ends were cut back, 5 bases at V and 6 bases at J, with 16 bases in the middle. The length of the CDR3 is 15 residues. The CDR3 DNA is TGTGCCAGCAGCGTAGCAGCCCCTCCGGCCGGGGAGCTGTTTTTT. The encoded protein is CASSVAAPPAGELFF.

This clonotype was detected many times. The chain couples TRBV28 to TRBJ1-2; tentative D call: TRBD1 (5 bases). Trimming pared 5 bases from V and 0 bases from J, leaving 13 bases between. The CDR3 contains 15 residues. Germline loops: CDR1 MDHEN, CDR2 SYDVKM. CDR3 amino acids: CASSEGLVTNYGYTF. The CDR3 nucleotides read TGTGCCAGCAGTGAGGGGTTAGTAACTAACTATGGCTACACCTTC.

The rearrangement joins TRBV3-1 to TRBJ2-7; 8 bases are a match to TRBD1. The CDR3 sequence is 15 residues long. V was clipped by 2 bases and J by 3 bases; unmatched bases: 6. Germline assignment: CDR1 LGHDT and CDR2 YNNKEL (reference sequence). CDR3 loop: CASSQTTGAIYEQYF. The CDR3 coding sequence is TGTGCCAGCAGCCAAACGACAGGGGCTATCTACGAGCAGTACTTC.

As regards this clonotype: A read error may explain this, as a much larger clone is one base away. The chain combines TRBV3-1 with TRBJ2-7; D gene ambiguous. CDR1 and CDR2 (germline): LGHDT, YNNKEL (reference sequence). The CDR3 extends over 11 amino acids. As DNA, the CDR3 is TGTGCCAACAGCCAAGCAGTCGAGCAGTACTTC. Residues: CANSQAVEQYF.